Sequencing of this TCR beta chain was carried out in a study of blood T cell repertoires in COVID-19. Study background: Donors in the United States, Italy and Spain gave samples during acute or convalescent COVID-19. Sample material is recorded as cDNA or gDNA derived from T cells, B-cell-depleted T cells, or PBMCs.

The table came from immunoSEQ multiplex PCR; TCRdb's copy has only in-frame clones and leaves some out. The data show over 30,000 clones, roughly 91% seen once. Germline values: CDR1 MDHEN, CDR2 SYDVKM. This CDR3 is built from 11 residues. Trimming removed 3 bases from V and 7 bases from J, with 4 bases in between. The chain uses TRBV28 and TRBJ2-1; no clear D. The sequenced sample was peripheral blood. The TCR was taken from a man aged 65 to 85 with active COVID-19. Here the CDR3 reads CASSLRNEQFF. The CDR3 DNA is TGTGCCAGCAGTTTGAGGAATGAGCAGTTCTTC.